A selection of T cell receptor beta chains follows, all from one sample in a study of control samples from healthy donors and cancer patients. The data were produced by immunoSEQ multiplex PCR, yet TCRdb's version contains in-frame clones alone and is incomplete. Found here are fewer than 60,000 clones, 85% to 95% of them singletons; the top ten hold about 2.4%. Sequencing used blood. The receptors were sampled from a man aged 25 to 40 in good health. Each CDR3 is given with its conserved first and last residue. The D gene is left open where the match is weak. Only part of the rows carry a size: once, few, many, or a class if the clone is expanded.

j_call	v_call	d_call	cdr3_length	clone_size	cdr3_aa	cdr3_nt
TRBJ1-5	TRBV28	.	15	.	CASTPLGGRDQPQHF	TGTGCCAGCACCCCCTTGGGGGGGCGCGATCAGCCCCAGCATTTT
TRBJ2-3	TRBV10-3	.	13	.	CAIRTRNTDTQYF	TGTGCCATCAGAACTAGAAACACAGATACGCAGTATTTT
TRBJ2-1	TRBV9	.	15	.	CASSVRSGYYNEQFF	TGTGCCAGCAGCGTAAGATCGGGGTACTACAATGAGCAGTTCTTC
TRBJ2-7	TRBV2	.	14	.	CASRDPGQVHEQYF	TGTGCCAGCAGAGATCCGGGACAAGTCCACGAGCAGTACTTC
TRBJ1-1	TRBV4-1	.	14	.	CASRGLTVNTEAFF	TGCGCCAGCAGAGGACTGACGGTGAACACTGAAGCTTTCTTT
TRBJ2-3	TRBV7-2	.	13	.	CASGSHTPDTQYF	TGTGCCAGCGGGAGTCACACCCCAGATACGCAGTATTTT
TRBJ2-1	TRBV5-5	.	12	.	CASSFIEGEQFF	TGTGCCAGCAGCTTTATAGAAGGGGAGCAGTTCTTC
TRBJ2-1	TRBV21-1	.	17	.	CASSLMGGQGFCNEQFF	TGTGCCAGCAGCCTTATGGGAGGACAGGGGTTTTGCAATGAGCAGTTCTTC
TRBJ1-3	TRBV7-8	.	11	.	CASSLGGPIYF	TGTGCCAGCAGCTTAGGTGGGCCCATATATTTT
TRBJ2-5	TRBV24-1	TRBD1	14	.	CATSAGGGGETQYF	TGTGCCACCAGTGCAGGGGGCGGCGGAGAGACCCAGTACTTC
TRBJ2-2	TRBV19	.	16	.	CASSVVFERVTGELFF	TGTGCCAGTAGTGTGGTTTTTGAGCGGGTCACCGGGGAGCTGTTTTTT
TRBJ1-5	TRBV6-5	.	12	.	CATRRGNQPQHF	TGTGCCACTCGGCGGGGGAATCAGCCCCAGCATTTT
TRBJ2-2	TRBV28	.	14	.	CASSLYAVAGELFF	TGTGCCAGCAGTTTATACGCGGTGGCCGGGGAGCTGTTTTTT
TRBJ2-1	TRBV27	TRBD2	18	.	CASGTGLAGHTSYNEQFF	TGTGCCAGCGGAACGGGACTAGCGGGCCACACCTCCTACAATGAGCAGTTCTTC
TRBJ1-1	TRBV6-5	.	14	.	CASLRDPSNTEAFF	TGTGCCAGCCTCCGGGACCCGTCGAACACTGAAGCTTTCTTT
TRBJ2-7	TRBV3-1/TRBV3-2	.	12	.	CASSQQIYEQYF	TGTGCCAGCAGCCAACAAATCTACGAGCAGTACTTC
TRBJ1-4	TRBV30	TRBD1	14	.	CAWSVGQDREKLFF	TGTGCCTGGAGCGTCGGACAGGATCGGGAAAAACTGTTTTTT
TRBJ2-3	TRBV3-1/TRBV3-2	.	13	.	CASSLRVTDTQYF	TGTGCCAGCAGCCTGAGAGTCACAGATACGCAGTATTTT
TRBJ1-2	TRBV12-1	.	16	once	CASSFAPEMAGYGYTF	TGTGCCAGCAGCTTTGCGCCAGAAATGGCGGGGTATGGCTACACCTTC
TRBJ2-5	TRBV9	.	14	.	CASSVEVGVETQYF	TGTGCCAGCAGCGTAGAAGTTGGCGTGGAGACCCAGTACTTC
TRBJ2-3	TRBV24-1	TRBD2	16	.	CATSDQGGRAIDTQYF	TGTGCCACCAGTGATCAAGGTGGGAGGGCCATCGATACGCAGTATTTT
TRBJ1-1	TRBV5-1	.	15	.	CASSPAGQPNTEAFF	TGCGCCAGCAGCCCTGCGGGACAACCGAACACTGAAGCTTTCTTT
TRBJ1-6	TRBV19	.	15	.	CASSTRTEPNSPLHF	TGTGCCAGTTCTACGCGGACGGAGCCTAATTCACCCCTCCACTTT
TRBJ2-7	TRBV5-4	TRBD1	14	once	CASSAGQGNYEQYF	TGTGCCAGCAGCGCCGGACAGGGGAACTACGAGCAGTACTTC
TRBJ1-3	TRBV9	.	12	once	CASSYSGNTIYF	TGTGCCAGCAGCTACTCTGGAAACACCATATATTTT
TRBJ1-6	TRBV6-5	.	15	few	CASSYSGGNNSPLHF	TGTGCCAGCAGTTACAGTGGGGGCAATAATTCACCCCTCCACTTT
TRBJ2-7	TRBV6-5	.	14	.	CASSYGGWAYEQYF	TGTGCCAGCAGTTATGGCGGATGGGCCTACGAGCAGTACTTC
TRBJ1-4	TRBV18	.	14	.	CASSNDRTNEKLFF	TGTGCCAGCTCAAATGACAGGACTAATGAAAAACTGTTTTTT
TRBJ2-2	TRBV11-3	TRBD2	17	.	CASSQASGTREAGELFF	TGTGCCAGCAGTCAGGCTAGCGGGACTCGGGAGGCCGGGGAGCTGTTTTTT
TRBJ2-2	TRBV19	.	14	.	CASSTYEGAGELFF	TGTGCCAGTAGTACCTATGAGGGAGCAGGGGAGCTGTTTTTT
TRBJ2-1	TRBV6-4	TRBD2	14	.	CASRRLAKNNEQFF	TGTGCCAGCAGAAGACTAGCGAAAAACAATGAGCAGTTCTTC
TRBJ1-2	TRBV5-1	.	13	once	CASSPGLNYGYTF	TGCGCCAGCAGCCCAGGACTGAACTATGGCTACACCTTC
TRBJ2-7	TRBV19	TRBD2	15	.	CASSIVAREGYEQYF	TGTGCCAGTAGTATCGTGGCGCGGGAGGGGTACGAGCAGTACTTC
TRBJ2-2	TRBV29-1	TRBD1	16	.	CSVEARDRGVTGELFF	TGCAGCGTTGAAGCCAGGGACAGGGGGGTCACCGGGGAGCTGTTTTTT
TRBJ2-2	TRBV9	.	12	.	CASSAKTGELFF	TGTGCCAGCAGCGCTAAGACCGGGGAGCTGTTTTTT
TRBJ1-1	TRBV6-5	TRBD1	13	.	CASSYTGGTEAFF	TGTGCCAGCAGCTACACAGGGGGAACTGAAGCTTTCTTT
TRBJ2-1	TRBV5-3	TRBD2	19	once	CARSPGTSGRACSYNEQFF	TGTGCCAGAAGCCCTGGGACTAGCGGGAGGGCTTGCTCCTACAATGAGCAGTTCTTC
TRBJ2-7	TRBV11-1	TRBD1	15	.	CASSAGTGVQYEQYF	TGTGCCAGCAGTGCGGGGACAGGGGTTCAGTACGAGCAGTACTTC
TRBJ2-7	TRBV4-1	.	17	.	CASSQVQVLRWYDEQYF	TGCGCCAGCAGCCAAGTCCAGGTTTTGCGGTGGTACGACGAGCAGTACTTC
TRBJ1-2	TRBV6-5	.	11	.	CASTVGYGYTF	TGTGCCAGCACGGTAGGCTATGGCTACACCTTC
TRBJ2-1	TRBV4-1	TRBD1	19	.	CASSHPTGQGLSSYNEQFF	TGCGCCAGCAGCCACCCTACGGGACAGGGGCTAAGCTCCTACAATGAGCAGTTCTTC
TRBJ2-2	TRBV28	.	16	.	CASSSPPGAGTGELFF	TGTGCCAGCAGTTCCCCGCCTGGGGCTGGCACCGGGGAGCTGTTTTTT